This T cell receptor beta chain is drawn from a study of blood T cells in healthy people across ages. The germline V and J ends were trimmed by 1 base and 0 bases, with 10 bases remaining between them. The germline gives CDR1 SGHTA, CDR2 FQGNSA. This CDR3 comprises 17 residues. Alongside a J-beta primer mix, a sample-barcoded 5' primer served in a second PCR lasting roughly 7 to 12 cycles. Using its own MiXCR run on the 5' RACE reads, TCRdb lists one record per CDR3 protein. This table holds hundreds of thousands of distinct CDR3 sequences, about 28% found once. This clonotype has at least ten counts. Its antigen is unidentified. Study-wide results and caveats: There was a strong correlation between TCR beta diversity and naive T cell percentage.

This clonotype was obtained from a woman older than 75 in good health. Material: blood. This chain uses TRBV7-2 with TRBJ1-6; D gene ambiguous. The CDR3 loop reads CASSLGVSRSYNSPLHF. The CDR3 region has the DNA TGTGCCAGCAGCTTAGGGGTCAGCCGCTCCTATAATTCACCCCTCCACTTT.